This T cell receptor (beta chain) was recovered during a study of blood T cells in healthy people across ages. A remark on this clonotype: The antigen remains undetermined.

Next came a second PCR, run for roughly 6 to 11 cycles, which used a sample-barcoded 5' primer along with a J-beta primer mix. TCRdb recomputed calls from the 5' RACE reads with MiXCR, one row per CDR3 protein. The table lists 850,000 to 1,000,000 distinct CDR3 sequences, 45% to 60% of them singletons. The study's findings and limits: As age increased, TCR beta diversity per million T cells fell in a roughly linear fashion.

The CDR3 runs to 14 residues. Trimming took off 0 bases at V and 8 bases at J, with 17 bases between the two ends. Germline V gene sequence: CDR1 DFQATT, CDR2 SNEGSKA (reference sequence). The sequence came from a woman between 55 and 75 years old in good health. Sequenced material: blood. The chain carries TRBV20-1 and TRBJ2-7; perhaps TRBD1 as D (6 bases). The CDR3 DNA follows: TGCAGTGCTAGAGAGGGAACAGGGATGGCGAAGCAGTACTTC. It codes for CSAREGTGMAKQYF.